A selection of T cell receptor beta chains follows, all from one sample in a study of blood T cell repertoires in COVID-19. The protocol was immunoSEQ multiplex PCR, while the TCRdb copy is restricted to in-frame clones and leaves out a portion. The sample carries a few hundred thousand clones, about 82% recorded once. The sample consisted of peripheral blood. The source is a woman aged 45 to 65 with acute or convalescent COVID-19. Each CDR3 is given with its conserved first and last residue. The order of the fields is J gene, D gene, V gene, clone size, CDR3 DNA, CDR3 protein. D genes are given only for firm matches. The size of a clone is reported for some rows only, either as once, few or many, or as a class for expanded clones.

J: TRBJ2-1
D: .
V: TRBV7-3
size: few
DNA: TGTGCCAGCAGCCCGGGGGGCGGGAGTGGTAATGAGCAGTTCTTC
CDR3: CASSPGGGSGNEQFF

J: TRBJ1-1
D: TRBD1
V: TRBV5-1
size: .
DNA: TGCGCCAGCAGCATCCCAGGGGGGAGTGAAGCTTTCTTT
CDR3: CASSIPGGSEAFF

J: TRBJ2-7
D: .
V: TRBV4-3
size: .
DNA: TGCGCCAGCAGCCAAGATCGGCAGGGGGGTGTCTACGAGCAGTACTTC
CDR3: CASSQDRQGGVYEQYF

J: TRBJ1-3
D: .
V: TRBV2
size: .
DNA: TGTGCCAGCAGTTCCTTAAACTCTGGAAACACCATATATTTT
CDR3: CASSSLNSGNTIYF

J: TRBJ2-1
D: .
V: TRBV3-1/TRBV3-2
size: once
DNA: TGTGCCAGCAGCCAAGCAATTAGCCCCCACGTGTTCTTC
CDR3: CASSQAISPHVFF

J: TRBJ1-1
D: .
V: TRBV5-1
size: .
DNA: TGCGCCAGCAGGACAGACTTGAACACTGAAGCTTTCTTT
CDR3: CASRTDLNTEAFF

J: TRBJ2-5
D: TRBD1
V: TRBV7-9
size: .
DNA: TGTGCCAGCAGGACGGCCCCGACAGGGCAAGAGACCCAGTACTTC
CDR3: CASRTAPTGQETQYF

J: TRBJ2-3
D: TRBD1
V: TRBV5-1
size: .
DNA: TGCGCCAGCAGCAGTGGGGACAGCCTCACAGATACGCAGTATTTT
CDR3: CASSSGDSLTDTQYF

J: TRBJ1-2
D: TRBD1
V: TRBV5-4
size: .
DNA: TGTGCCAGCAGCTCGACAGGGAGCTATAACTATGGCTACACCTTC
CDR3: CASSSTGSYNYGYTF

J: TRBJ2-3
D: TRBD1
V: TRBV7-6
size: .
DNA: TGTGCCAGCAGCGCGGGGACAGGGGAAACAGATACGCAGTATTTT
CDR3: CASSAGTGETDTQYF

J: TRBJ1-1
D: TRBD1
V: TRBV3-1/TRBV3-2
size: .
DNA: TGTGCCAGCAGCCCACAGGGGCGGTCGAACACTGAAGCTTTCTTT
CDR3: CASSPQGRSNTEAFF

J: TRBJ2-2
D: .
V: TRBV7-2
size: .
DNA: TGTGCCAGCAGCGTCACCGGGATATACACCGGGGAGCTGTTTTTT
CDR3: CASSVTGIYTGELFF

J: TRBJ2-5
D: .
V: TRBV29-1
size: few
DNA: TGCAGCGTCCGAGGGTTGGCAGGACACCAAGAGACCCAGTACTTC
CDR3: CSVRGLAGHQETQYF

J: TRBJ1-4
D: .
V: TRBV21-1
size: .
DNA: TGTGCCAGCAGTAGACAGGGAGGTGAAAAACTGTTTTTT
CDR3: CASSRQGGEKLFF

J: TRBJ1-2
D: .
V: TRBV7-8
size: .
DNA: TGTGCCAGCAGTTCGGACAGTTCATGGGGTGGCTACACCTTC
CDR3: CASSSDSSWGGYTF

J: TRBJ2-1
D: TRBD1
V: TRBV14
size: .
DNA: TGTGCCAGCAGCCAAGAGCTGACAGGGTACAATGAGCAGTTCTTC
CDR3: CASSQELTGYNEQFF

J: TRBJ1-4
D: .
V: TRBV30
size: .
DNA: TGTGCCTGGAGTCGGGGGGCGGCTAATGAAAAACTGTTTTTT
CDR3: CAWSRGAANEKLFF

J: TRBJ1-4
D: TRBD1
V: TRBV27
size: once
DNA: TGTGCCAGCAGTTCAGGGGGAGCAGAGGAAAAACTGTTTTTT
CDR3: CASSSGGAEEKLFF

J: TRBJ1-5
D: .
V: TRBV28
size: .
DNA: TGTGCCAGCAGTTTGATCGGACGGCGGGGACAGCCCCAGCATTTT
CDR3: CASSLIGRRGQPQHF

J: TRBJ2-1
D: TRBD2
V: TRBV7-6
size: .
DNA: TGTGCCAGCAGCTTAGTCACTCGGGAGGGCCCCAATGAGCAGTTCTTC
CDR3: CASSLVTREGPNEQFF

J: TRBJ1-1
D: .
V: TRBV6-5
size: .
DNA: TGTGCCAGCAGTTACTCGAGGAACACTGAAGCTTTCTTT
CDR3: CASSYSRNTEAFF

J: TRBJ1-6
D: .
V: TRBV30
size: .
DNA: TGTGCCTGGAGTGTGGCAGGGAATTCACCCCTCCACTTT
CDR3: CAWSVAGNSPLHF

J: TRBJ2-7
D: .
V: TRBV25-1
size: .
DNA: TGTGCCAGCAGTGAAATGGGCAGCTTCTACGAGCAGTACTTC
CDR3: CASSEMGSFYEQYF

J: TRBJ2-2
D: .
V: TRBV5-1
size: once
DNA: TGCGCCAGCAGCTTAACAGGGTCGCGTAGCACCGGGGAGCTGTTTTTT
CDR3: CASSLTGSRSTGELFF

J: TRBJ2-7
D: .
V: TRBV5-6
size: .
DNA: TGTGCCAGCAGCTGGGGGCCCAGCTCCTACGAGCAGTACTTC
CDR3: CASSWGPSSYEQYF

J: TRBJ2-7
D: .
V: TRBV28
size: .
DNA: TGTGCCAGCAGTTTCTTAGGGGGAGTGGTTGAGCAGTACTTC
CDR3: CASSFLGGVVEQYF

J: TRBJ2-7
D: TRBD2
V: TRBV6-1
size: .
DNA: TGTGCCAGCAGTCCGGGACTAGCGGGAGTTTACGAGCAGTACTTC
CDR3: CASSPGLAGVYEQYF

J: TRBJ1-4
D: .
V: TRBV5-1
size: .
DNA: TGCGCCAGCAGCACCTTGGACAGCCCTAATGAAAAACTGTTTTTT
CDR3: CASSTLDSPNEKLFF

J: TRBJ2-7
D: .
V: TRBV7-8
size: once
DNA: TGTGCCAGCAGTATCACGCGGTACTCCTACGAGCAGTACTTC
CDR3: CASSITRYSYEQYF

J: TRBJ2-3
D: TRBD2
V: TRBV6-5
size: .
DNA: TGTGCCAGCAGAGCTTCTAGCGGGGCTCAGTATTTT
CDR3: CASRASSGAQYF

J: TRBJ2-1
D: TRBD2
V: TRBV5-1
size: .
DNA: TGCGCCAGCAGCAGGCGGACTAGCGGCGATGAGCAGTTCTTC
CDR3: CASSRRTSGDEQFF

J: TRBJ1-1
D: .
V: TRBV6-5
size: .
DNA: TGTGCCAGCAGTTACTCCATGAGGGGGGGCACTGAAGCTTTCTTT
CDR3: CASSYSMRGGTEAFF

J: TRBJ2-7
D: TRBD1
V: TRBV23-1
size: .
DNA: TGCGCCAGCAGCCCGGGACAGAGCTCCTACGAGCAGTACTTC
CDR3: CASSPGQSSYEQYF

J: TRBJ2-7
D: TRBD1
V: TRBV20-1
size: .
DNA: TGCAGTGCTAGTAGCGCGGGACAGGTACCCTACGAGCAGTACTTC
CDR3: CSASSAGQVPYEQYF